Listed below are T cell receptor beta chains from one sample, sequenced in a study of post-analysis software for immune sequencing data. Via MiXCR, TCRdb re-called the PCR reads, giving one row per CDR3 protein. This repertoire shows around 190,000 distinct CDR3 sequences, approximately 29% found once; its top ten account for around 3.7%. The sequenced sample consisted of blood. The receptors stem from a girl aged 2-17 years with multiple sclerosis. CDR3s include the opening cysteine and the closing phenylalanine or tryptophan. A D gene is named only where the DNA matches it firmly. Some rows mark clone size as missing; the rest say once, few, many or name a class of expanded clone.

d_gene | j_gene | abundance | v_gene | CDR3aa | CDR3nt
. | TRBJ2-5 | few | TRBV28 | CASSFRFGRTVETQYF | TGTGCCAGCAGTTTTCGCTTCGGTAGGACAGTGGAGACCCAGTACTTC
. | TRBJ1-6 | . | TRBV27 | CASRRNSPLHF | TGTGCCAGTCGGCGGAATTCACCCCTCCACTTT
TRBD2 | TRBJ2-7 | many | TRBV20-1 | CSAGGGARNEQYF | TGCAGTGCTGGCGGGGGGGCAAGAAACGAGCAGTACTTC
TRBD2 | TRBJ2-3 | . | TRBV6-1 | CASSPQPGLAGGGTGTQYF | TGTGCCAGCAGCCCCCAGCCCGGACTAGCGGGAGGGGGCACAGGTACGCAGTATTTT
TRBD1 | TRBJ1-1 | many | TRBV12-3/TRBV12-4 | CASSRQGNTEAFF | TGTGCCAGCTCCCGACAGGGGAACACTGAAGCTTTCTTT
. | TRBJ2-1 | many | TRBV12-3/TRBV12-4 | CASISLEDNEQFF | TGTGCCAGCATCTCTTTGGAGGACAATGAGCAGTTCTTC
TRBD2 | TRBJ2-3 | many | TRBV12-3/TRBV12-4 | CASSPRLAAGPDTQYF | TGTGCCAGCAGTCCACGACTAGCTGCAGGACCAGATACGCAGTATTTT
. | TRBJ1-2 | . | TRBV25-1 | CASSVSGTYGYTF | TGTGCCAGCAGTGTATCAGGGACCTATGGCTACACCTTC
. | TRBJ2-7 | . | TRBV27 | CASSSHSYEQYF | TGTGCCAGCAGTTCCCACTCCTACGAGCAGTACTTC
. | TRBJ1-2 | many | TRBV7-9 | CASSLAGEEVYGYTF | TGTGCCAGCAGCTTAGCTGGGGAAGAAGTCTATGGCTACACCTTC
. | TRBJ2-5 | . | TRBV5-6 | CASSAQGRRGETQYF | TGTGCCAGCAGCGCACAGGGTAGACGCGGAGAGACCCAGTACTTC
. | TRBJ1-2 | many | TRBV20-1 | CSAAPRPYGYTF | TGCAGTGCTGCCCCCCGGCCCTATGGCTACACCTTC
. | TRBJ2-2 | . | TRBV29-1 | CSVEDRAALGTGELFF | TGCAGCGTTGAAGATCGGGCAGCCCTCGGCACCGGGGAGCTGTTTTTT
TRBD1 | TRBJ2-5 | . | TRBV28 | CASTSLSTGSDKRQYF | TGTGCCAGCACCTCACTATCGACAGGGTCGGACAAACGGCAGTACTTC
. | TRBJ2-5 | few | TRBV15 | CATSRDKVAGRETQYF | TGTGCCACCAGCAGAGATAAGGTTGCTGGACGTGAGACCCAGTACTTC
. | TRBJ2-7 | . | TRBV20-1 | CSAFGPGLEQYF | TGCAGTGCCTTCGGACCAGGGCTCGAGCAGTACTTC
. | TRBJ2-7 | many | TRBV28 | CASSRYPGGNLFYEQYF | TGTGCCAGCAGCCGATATCCAGGGGGGAACCTCTTCTACGAGCAGTACTTC
. | TRBJ1-1 | . | TRBV20-1 | CSARGGPANTEAFF | TGCAGTGCTAGAGGGGGCCCTGCGAACACTGAAGCTTTCTTT
. | TRBJ1-2 | many | TRBV6-1 | CASSERADGYTF | TGTGCCAGCAGTGAAAGGGCCGATGGCTACACCTTC
. | TRBJ2-7 | many | TRBV4-1 | CASSQDPGAYEQYF | TGCGCCAGCAGCCAAGACCCAGGGGCCTACGAGCAGTACTTC
. | TRBJ1-4 | few | TRBV7-8 | CASSLAGLREKLFF | TGTGCCAGCAGCTTAGCAGGGTTGCGCGAAAAACTGTTTTTT
TRBD1 | TRBJ1-1 | . | TRBV6-2/TRBV6-3 | CASRRGTVEAFF | TGTGCCAGCAGAAGGGGGACAGTTGAAGCTTTCTTT
. | TRBJ2-2 | few | TRBV28 | CASSLSAEGTGELFF | TGTGCCAGCAGTTTATCGGCCGAAGGCACCGGGGAGCTGTTTTTT
. | TRBJ2-3 | . | TRBV20-1 | CSARTSRSTDTQYF | TGCAGTGCTCGAACTAGTCGGAGCACAGATACGCAGTATTTT
TRBD2 | TRBJ2-1 | many | TRBV20-1 | CSASRLAGLSSYNEQFF | TGCAGTGCTAGTCGGCTAGCGGGGTTGAGCTCCTACAATGAGCAGTTCTTC
. | TRBJ2-7 | few | TRBV30 | CAWSPTGAREQYF | TGTGCCTGGAGCCCCACGGGGGCGCGGGAGCAGTACTTC
. | TRBJ1-2 | few | TRBV28 | CASSLAGHIYGYTF | TGTGCCAGCAGTTTGGCAGGGCATATATATGGCTACACCTTC
TRBD2 | TRBJ2-1 | . | TRBV20-1 | CSAPGLADYNEQFF | TGCAGTGCGCCGGGACTAGCGGATTACAATGAGCAGTTCTTC
. | TRBJ2-7 | many | TRBV6-5 | CASKRSAGDLSYEQYF | TGTGCCAGCAAGAGGTCGGCAGGGGACCTCTCCTACGAGCAGTACTTC
. | TRBJ2-1 | few | TRBV5-6 | CASSLWGARQGEQFF | TGTGCCAGCAGCTTGTGGGGGGCTCGGCAAGGCGAGCAGTTCTTC
. | TRBJ2-1 | . | TRBV15 | CATSRDRARVGNEQFF | TGTGCCACCAGCAGAGATCGGGCTAGAGTGGGTAATGAGCAGTTCTTC
. | TRBJ1-1 | . | TRBV5-1 | CASSLGGAVAEAFF | TGCGCCAGCAGCTTGGGGGGGGCTGTCGCTGAAGCTTTCTTT
TRBD2 | TRBJ2-7 | few | TRBV6-1 | CASSSSGRSYNEQYF | TGTGCCAGCAGTTCTAGCGGCCGCTCCTACAATGAGCAGTACTTC
TRBD2 | TRBJ2-7 | many | TRBV12-3/TRBV12-4 | CASRAAEGGFYEQYF | TGTGCCAGCAGGGCCGCCGAGGGAGGGTTCTACGAGCAGTACTTC
. | TRBJ2-1 | few | TRBV20-1 | CSAYGQRSYNERFF | TGCAGTGCTTACGGACAGCGCTCCTACAATGAGCGGTTCTTC
TRBD2 | TRBJ2-3 | many | TRBV29-1 | CSVKTSGGGDTQYF | TGCAGCGTCAAGACTAGCGGGGGAGGAGATACGCAGTATTTT
TRBD2 | TRBJ2-1 | . | TRBV4-2 | CASSLAGDYNEQFF | TGTGCCAGCAGCCTAGCGGGCGATTACAATGAGCAGTTCTTC
. | TRBJ1-2 | . | TRBV9 | CASSVGGFRGYTF | TGTGCCAGCAGCGTAGGAGGGTTTCGTGGCTACACCTTC
TRBD1 | TRBJ1-6 | . | TRBV27 | CASSLFLGDRRLNSPLHF | TGTGCCAGCAGTTTATTTCTCGGGGACAGGAGGCTGAATTCACCCCTCCACTTT
TRBD1 | TRBJ2-7 | few | TRBV12-3/TRBV12-4 | CASSAQGSTSYEQYF | TGTGCCAGCAGTGCACAGGGGTCCACGTCCTACGAGCAGTACTTC
TRBD1 | TRBJ2-2 | once | TRBV5-1 | CASTPTGYSVTGELFF | TGCGCCAGCACCCCGACAGGGTACTCGGTCACCGGGGAGCTGTTTTTT
. | TRBJ1-3 | . | TRBV20-1 | CSAGDRTGNTIYF | TGCAGTGCTGGCGACAGGACTGGAAACACCATATATTTT
. | TRBJ1-2 | many | TRBV29-1 | CSVEGGLLNYGYTF | TGCAGCGTTGAGGGGGGACTCCTTAACTATGGCTACACCTTC
TRBD2 | TRBJ2-7 | . | TRBV7-2 | CASSPSTSGGALEQYF | TGTGCCAGCAGCCCCAGTACTAGCGGGGGGGCTCTCGAGCAGTACTTC
. | TRBJ2-6 | . | TRBV7-2 | CASSLATGRANVLTF | TGTGCCAGCAGCTTAGCGACAGGCAGAGCCAACGTCCTGACTTTC
TRBD1 | TRBJ1-6 | many | TRBV4-1 | CASSQRDRLNNSPLHF | TGCGCCAGCAGCCAAAGGGACAGGCTGAATAATTCACCCCTCCACTTT
. | TRBJ2-5 | . | TRBV4-2 | CASSPGGYNELYF | TGTGCCAGCAGCCCCGGCGGCTACAATGAGCTGTACTTC